This T cell receptor beta chain emerged from a study of T cells in Graves' hyperthyroidism and ophthalmopathy. V gave up 8 bases and J gave up 0 bases, with 8 bases separating them. Germline V gene data show CDR1 as MDHEN and CDR2 as SYDVKM. The CDR3 totals 13 residues. There are a few counts of this clonotype. The sample, blood from the first hyperthyroidism diagnosis, precedes any ophthalmopathy symptoms. The source material, RNA transcripts, was used to amplify TCR beta CDR3 regions. TCR CDR3 regions were first amplified by RT-PCR with HTBI primers. Via MiXCR, TCRdb re-called the multiplex PCR reads, giving one row per CDR3 protein. The profile shows approximately 360,000 distinct CDR3 sequences, 15% to 18% of them singletons.

This receptor was obtained from a woman in her late teens or twenties with Graves' hyperthyroidism that later progressed to Graves' ophthalmopathy. The source material was blood. The rearrangement links TRBV28 to TRBJ1-3; D is ambiguous. CDR3 region: CASLYRSGNTIYF. Here the CDR3 DNA reads TGTGCCAGCCTGTACCGCTCTGGAAACACCATATATTTT.